This TCR beta chain was documented in a study of control samples from healthy donors and cancer patients. The germline V gene has CDR1 SGHNT and CDR2 YYREEE (reference sequence). The CDR3 has 12 residues. Trimming removed 5 bases from V and 12 bases from J, with 17 bases in between. The method was immunoSEQ multiplex PCR; TCRdb's version includes in-frame clones alone and lacks a portion of them. Here the sample spans under 95,000 clones, roughly 90% being singletons. The chain combines TRBV5-4 with TRBJ2-5; a possible D gene is TRBD1 (5 bases). Source material: blood. This clonotype originated in a woman aged 25 to 39 in good health. DNA of the CDR3: TGTGCCAGCAGTTCCGACAGAGTTTTTAAGTACTTC. It specifies CASSSDRVFKYF.